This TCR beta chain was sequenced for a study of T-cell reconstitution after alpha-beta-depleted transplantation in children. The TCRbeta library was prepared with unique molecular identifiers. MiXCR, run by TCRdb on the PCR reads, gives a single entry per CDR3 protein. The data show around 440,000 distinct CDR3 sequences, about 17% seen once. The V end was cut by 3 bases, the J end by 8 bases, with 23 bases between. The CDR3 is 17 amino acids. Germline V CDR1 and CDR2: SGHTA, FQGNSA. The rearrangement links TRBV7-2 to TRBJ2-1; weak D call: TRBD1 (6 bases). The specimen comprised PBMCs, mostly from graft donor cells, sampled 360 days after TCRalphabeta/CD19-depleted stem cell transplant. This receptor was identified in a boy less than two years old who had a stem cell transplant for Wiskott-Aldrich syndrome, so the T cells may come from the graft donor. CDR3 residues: CASSFLRTAANMDEQFF. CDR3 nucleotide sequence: TGTGCCAGCAGCTTCTTGCGGACAGCCGCCAATATGGATGAGCAGTTCTTC.